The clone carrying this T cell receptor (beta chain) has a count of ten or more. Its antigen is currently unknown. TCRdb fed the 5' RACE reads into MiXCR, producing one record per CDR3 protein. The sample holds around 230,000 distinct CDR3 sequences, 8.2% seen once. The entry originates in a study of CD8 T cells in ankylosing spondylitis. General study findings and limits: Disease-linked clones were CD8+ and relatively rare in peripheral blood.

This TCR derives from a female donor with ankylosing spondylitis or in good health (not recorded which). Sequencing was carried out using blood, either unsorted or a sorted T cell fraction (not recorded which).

DNA for the CDR3: TGTGCCAGCAGGCCGGGACAGCCGAATAATGAGCAGTTCTTC. It yields the protein CASRPGQPNNEQFF. V is TRBV6-6 and J is TRBJ2-1, with TRBD1 matching over 7 bases. In germline, CDR1 is MNHNY, CDR2 SVGAGI (reference sequence). The V gene end was trimmed by 6 bases and the J gene end by 7 bases; junction bases not matched to a gene: 9. There are 14 residues in the CDR3.